This T cell receptor beta chain was profiled in a study of blood T cell repertoires in COVID-19. As for the study in general: T cells, B-cell-depleted T cells, or PBMCs provided the cDNA or gDNA that served as material.

Germline CDR1 is SGHVS and CDR2 is FNYEAQ. Trimming cost V 5 bases and J 0 bases, with 13 bases left between them. This CDR3 is 15 amino acids long. The protocol was immunoSEQ multiplex PCR, while the TCRdb copy is restricted to in-frame clones and leaves out a portion. This sample has approximately 250,000 clones; 75% to 95% occur once, and the top ten carry roughly 2.8%. The sequence was collected from a man between 35 and 55 years old who had been exposed to COVID-19. The sequenced material came from PBMCs or T cells enriched from blood (not recorded which). The V and J genes are TRBV7-6 and TRBJ2-5; perhaps TRBD1 as D (6 bases). The CDR3 loop is CASSPLDSDQETQYF. The DNA for the CDR3 is TGTGCCAGCAGCCCCCTGGACAGCGACCAAGAGACCCAGTACTTC.